There are a few counts of the clone carrying this TCR beta chain. Antigen specificity is unknown. Profiled with immunoSEQ multiplex PCR; TCRdb holds only in-frame clones, not every one. Among approximately 10,000 clones, approximately 46% were seen once, and the ten largest hold approximately 9%. From germline, CDR1 is LGHNA and CDR2 YNFKEQ. V gave up 5 bases and J gave up 3 bases, with 13 bases separating them. The CDR3 covers 14 residues. The data were obtained in a study of T cell clonotyping in hematopoietic cell transplantation. Study-wide results and caveats: Pathologically expanded recipient clonotypes increased progressively from day 30 to day 180 as diversity fell.

The receptor comes from a male patient between 45 and 60 years old who had an allogeneic stem cell transplant from an unrelated donor, so the T cells may come from the graft donor. Some clones in this sample may be carry-over from other donors' samples. The chain uses TRBV4-2 and TRBJ1-2; D ambiguous. The material was PBMCs, obtained 30 days after allogeneic stem cell transplant. The CDR3 bases are TGTGCCAGCAGCGCTCACTCCCAGGACTATGGCTACACCTTC. Translation: CASSAHSQDYGYTF.